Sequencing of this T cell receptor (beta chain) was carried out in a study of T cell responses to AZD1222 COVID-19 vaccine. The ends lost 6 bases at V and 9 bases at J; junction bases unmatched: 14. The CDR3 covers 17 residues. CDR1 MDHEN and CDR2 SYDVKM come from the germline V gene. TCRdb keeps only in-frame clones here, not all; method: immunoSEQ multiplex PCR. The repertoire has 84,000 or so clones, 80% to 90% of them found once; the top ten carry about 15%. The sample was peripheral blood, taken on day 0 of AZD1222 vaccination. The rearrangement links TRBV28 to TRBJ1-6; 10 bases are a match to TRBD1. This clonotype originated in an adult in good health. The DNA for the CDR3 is TGTGCCAGCAGGACTCCCCGACAGGGGGCAGTAAGTTCACCCCTCCACTTT. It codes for CASRTPRQGAVSSPLHF.